This TCR beta chain is from a study of cytomegalovirus exposure and HLA in healthy donors. Notes on the study in general: Presence/absence analyses treated sequencing depth as roughly uniform across donors. Later analysis identified a missense DCLRE1C variant that was linked to TCR beta V- and J-gene trimming. The HLA-A and HLA-B alleles of most subjects were reportedly predicted accurately from TCR beta sequences.

In the PCR, 60 Vbeta and 13 Jbeta primers were used. Per the original data handling: A follow-up analysis tallied approximately 85 million unique TCR beta chains, some 11 million shared. The repertoire was sequenced with immunoSEQ multiplex PCR; TCRdb's copy has only in-frame clones and lacks some. D and trimming come from the DNA, and the V and J calls and clone size come from that table. The sample lists under 20,000 clones, about 80% occurring once. About this clone: As yet, its antigen is unknown. One end of the junction varies from germline; a read error may be responsible. Within the sample, other DNA sequences also encode this same CDR3.

From germline, CDR1 is LNHDA and CDR2 SQIVND (reference sequence). The CDR3 spans 17 residues. The sequencing sample was made of PBMCs. This sequence was found in a human donor in good health. The chain has TRBV19 and TRBJ2-6; TRBD2 aligns across 7 bases. CDR3 nucleotides: TGTGCCAGTAGTCCCGGGCGGGGGAACTCTGGGGCCAACGTCCTGACGTTC. This sequence encodes CASSPGRGNSGANVLTF.